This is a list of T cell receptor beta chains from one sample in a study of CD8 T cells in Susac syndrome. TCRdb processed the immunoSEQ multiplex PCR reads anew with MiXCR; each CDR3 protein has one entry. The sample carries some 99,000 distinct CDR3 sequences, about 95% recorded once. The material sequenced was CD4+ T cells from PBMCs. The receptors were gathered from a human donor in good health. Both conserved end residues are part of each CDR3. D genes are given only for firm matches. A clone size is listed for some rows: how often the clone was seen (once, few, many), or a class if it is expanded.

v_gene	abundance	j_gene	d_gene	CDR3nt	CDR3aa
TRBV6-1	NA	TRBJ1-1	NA	TGTGCCAGCAAGGGAATCGGAAACACTGAAGCTTTCTTT	CASKGIGNTEAFF
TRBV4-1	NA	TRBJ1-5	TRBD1	TGCGCCAGCAGCCAAGATCGGGGACAGGGGCAGCCCCAGCATTTT	CASSQDRGQGQPQHF
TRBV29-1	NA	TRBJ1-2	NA	TGCAGCGTTGAAGTGGGCAGGGGTGGCTACACCTTC	CSVEVGRGGYTF
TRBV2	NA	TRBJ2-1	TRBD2	TGTGCCAGCAGGGCACTAGCGGGGATGTACAATGAGCAGTTCTTC	CASRALAGMYNEQFF
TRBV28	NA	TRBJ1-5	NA	TGTGCCAGCAGTACCCTACTATCAGAACATTTT	CASSTLLSEHF
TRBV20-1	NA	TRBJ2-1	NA	TGCAGTGCTAGCGCGGGGTTGGGTGAGCAGTTCTTC	CSASAGLGEQFF
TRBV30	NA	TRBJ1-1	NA	TGTGCCTGGAACAGACTTCTGAACACTGAAGCTTTCTTT	CAWNRLLNTEAFF
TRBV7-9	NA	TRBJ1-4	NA	TGTGCCAGCAGCACCCGGGGCAGCCAGACAACTAATGAAAAACTGTTTTTT	CASSTRGSQTTNEKLFF
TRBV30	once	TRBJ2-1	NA	TGTGCCTGGACGTTGCGGGGAACCTACAATGAGCAGTTCTTC	CAWTLRGTYNEQFF
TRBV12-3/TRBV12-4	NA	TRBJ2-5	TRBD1	TGTGCCAGCAGTTCGAACAGGGGGGACGAGACCCAGTACTTC	CASSSNRGDETQYF
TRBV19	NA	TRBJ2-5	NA	TGTGCCAGTAGTCTCTCTCGACGGGAAGAGACCCAGTACTTC	CASSLSRREETQYF
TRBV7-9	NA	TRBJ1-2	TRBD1	TGTGCCAGCAGCCTGGACAGGGTCGGGGGCTACACCTTC	CASSLDRVGGYTF